The 14 T cell receptor beta chains given below trace back to one sample, sequenced in a study of blood T cell repertoires in COVID-19. Some clones are missing from TCRdb's copy, which holds only in-frame ones; the method was immunoSEQ multiplex PCR. The repertoire holds some 140,000 clones, with about 80% as singletons. What was sequenced was peripheral blood. The receptors originated from a man between 60 and 75 years old with acute or convalescent COVID-19.

This sequence joins TRBV5-8 and TRBJ1-3, with D maybe TRBD1 (5 bases). The ends were cut back, 4 bases at V and 2 bases at J, with 16 bases in the middle. CDR3 length: 16 amino acids. Looked up from germline, CDR1 is SGHTS and CDR2 is YDEGEE. CDR3 region: CASSRSEGAAGNTIYF. CDR3 nucleotide sequence: TGTGCCAGCAGCAGGTCGGAAGGGGCGGCTGGAAACACCATATATTTT.

This chain uses TRBV29-1 with TRBJ2-1; TRBD2 might be the D (6 bases). V was cut by 4 bases and J by 6 bases, with 13 bases left in between. The CDR3 runs to 13 residues. CDR1 SQVTM and CDR2 ANQGSEA come from the germline V gene. As DNA, the CDR3 is TGCAGCGTTGGTCAGGGACTGATCAATGAGCAGTTCTTC. Its protein product is CSVGQGLINEQFF.

This chain links TRBV19 with TRBJ1-1, with TRBD1 matching over 7 bases. With V trimmed by 0 bases and J by 4 bases, 5 bases remained unmatched. The CDR3 has 15 amino acids. Per germline, CDR1 LNHDA and CDR2 SQIVND (reference sequence). The CDR3, as DNA: TGTGCCAGTAGTATAGACGGCGACAGGGCCACTGAAGCTTTCTTT. It is translated as CASSIDGDRATEAFF.

This clone was detected ten times or more. J is TRBJ1-1 and V is TRBV5-6; D remains unclear. The germline CDR1 and CDR2 sequences are SGHDT and YYEEEE. This CDR3 has 15 amino acids. Trimming pared 0 bases from V and 1 base from J, leaving 10 bases between. CDR3 in amino acids: CASSLVPSGNTEAFF. The CDR3 region has the DNA TGTGCCAGCAGCTTGGTACCCTCCGGGAACACTGAAGCTTTCTTT.

The rearrangement links TRBV2 to TRBJ1-2; 7 nucleotides line up with TRBD1. The trim removed 2 bases at V and 4 bases at J, leaving 1 base unmatched. The germline gives CDR1 SNHLY, CDR2 FYNNEI. There are 13 residues in the CDR3. The CDR3 loop is CASSERDSYGYTF. The CDR3, as DNA: TGTGCCAGCAGTGAAAGGGACAGCTATGGCTACACCTTC. The full variable domain, its missing parts supplied by reference TRBV2 and TRBJ1-2, is EPEVTQTPSHQVTQMGQEVILRCVPISNHLYFYWYRQILGQKVEFLVSFYNNEISEKSEIFDDQFSVERPDGSNFTLKIRSTKLEDSAMYFCASSERDSYGYTFGSGTRLTVV.

As for this clone: The germline gene is not matched at one end of the junction; a read error may be the cause. The genes are TRBV6-1 and TRBJ2-2; 9 bases are shared with TRBD1. The CDR3 runs to 18 residues. CDR1 and CDR2 (germline): MNHNS, SASEGT. Written as DNA, the CDR3 is TGTGCCAGCAGAGAAGGACCGGGACAGGGTCATCTAACCGGGGAGCTGTTTTTT. It encodes CASREGPGQGHLTGELFF.

The genes are TRBV10-2 and TRBJ1-2; TRBD1 matches at 7 bases. The length of the CDR3 is 13 residues. Germline V lookup: CDR1 WSHSY, CDR2 SAAADI. The V gene end was trimmed by 4 bases and the J gene end by 8 bases; junction bases not matched to a gene: 7. CDR3 DNA: TGCGCCAGCAGTGGTTTAGGGGGCTACGGCTACACCTTC. This sequence encodes CASSGLGGYGYTF.

The genes are TRBV6-5 and TRBJ1-2, with 7 bases matching TRBD1. CDR3 size: 13 residues. Trimming at V came to 5 bases and at J to 4 bases, leaving 4 bases not matched to a gene. CDR1 and CDR2 (germline): MNHEY, SVGAGI. CDR3 protein: CASSTRDSYGYTF. CDR3 DNA sequence: TGTGCCAGCAGTACCCGGGACAGCTATGGCTACACCTTC.

This clone has at least ten counts. This chain connects TRBV11-3 to TRBJ2-3, with D perhaps TRBD2 (6 bases). Germline assignment: CDR1 SGHNT and CDR2 YENEEA. CDR3 length: 14 amino acids. Trimming shortened V by 5 bases and J by 0 bases, and 9 bases separated the two germline ends. In DNA form, the CDR3 reads TGTGCCAGCAGCCCAGGAGGGAGCACAGATACGCAGTATTTT. Translation gives CASSPGGSTDTQYF.

The CDR3 sequence: CASQGQANTEAFF. The CDR3 nucleotides are TGTGCCAGCCAAGGACAGGCGAACACTGAAGCTTTCTTT. V usage is TRBV2 and J usage is TRBJ1-1; 7 bases are a match to TRBD1. This CDR3 is 13 amino acids long. Germline V lookup: CDR1 SNHLY, CDR2 FYNNEI. The V segment lost 8 bases and the J segment 1 base; nucleotides outside the gene matches: 4.

Turning to this clone: This same CDR3 is encoded by further DNA sequences in the sample. The V call is TRBV5-6, the J call TRBJ1-1, with D unresolved. With 0 bases removed from V and 3 bases from J, the gap between germline ends came to 9 bases. CDR1 and CDR2 (germline): SGHDT, YYEEEE. The CDR3 has 14 amino acids. In nucleotides, the CDR3 is TGTGCCAGCAGCTTGGTGCGGGGAGACACTGAAGCTTTCTTT. This sequence encodes CASSLVRGDTEAFF. The complete variable domain, with remaining parts taken from reference TRBV5-6 and TRBJ1-1, reads DAGVTQSPTHLIKTRGQQVTLRCSPKSGHDTVSWYQQALGQGPQFIFQYYEEEERQRGNFPDRFSGHQFPNYSSELNVNALLLGDSALYLCASSLVRGDTEAFFGQGTRLTVV.

Only one count was recorded for this clone. The rearrangement uses TRBV18 and TRBJ2-3, with 8 bases identical to TRBD1. The germline CDR1 and CDR2 sequences are KGHSH and LQKENI. This CDR3 is 17 amino acids long. With 3 bases clipped from V and 0 bases from J, the junction kept 8 bases outside the gene matches. The CDR3: CASSPAFGQGSTDTQYF. The CDR3 DNA follows: TGTGCCAGCTCACCCGCCTTTGGACAGGGTAGCACAGATACGCAGTATTTT.

This chain connects TRBV30 to TRBJ1-2; D may be TRBD1 (5 bases). Trimming shortened V by 0 bases and J by 6 bases, and 14 bases separated the two germline ends. Germline assignment: CDR1 GTSNPN and CDR2 SVGIG (reference sequence). This CDR3 has 14 residues. CDR3 in amino acids: CAWSVPGNRNGYTF. The CDR3 nucleotides are TGTGCCTGGAGTGTACCAGGGAATCGGAATGGCTACACCTTC.

The chain is built from TRBV27 and TRBJ1-1; D is uncertain. Germline CDR1 reads MNHEY; CDR2 reads SMNVEV (reference sequence). V was cut by 2 bases and J by 8 bases, with 12 bases left in between. CDR3 size: 13 residues. CDR3 DNA: TGTGCCAGCAGTTTACGAATAGACAAGGAAGCTTTCTTT. Its protein product is CASSLRIDKEAFF.